This entry lists 6 T cell receptor beta chains sequenced from one sample in a study of T-cell reconstitution after alpha-beta-depleted transplantation in children (TCRdb year 2016). To prepare the library, PCR was applied. For sequencing, an Illumina HiSeq 2500 was employed. TCR libraries were prepared with molecular barcoding, using unique molecular identifiers to normalize TCRbeta repertoire quantification. Using fastp at Q25 and MiXCR, TCRdb reprocessed the public reads and kept productive beta chains. Rows are combined by CDR3 protein, so each entry shows the most common genes and DNA. The table for this sample lists roughly 420,000 distinct CDR3 sequences; around 15% of them were counted only once. Clones ranked in the top ten supply around 28% of the sample. Reading the label with the study, this specimen's treatment or condition is: allogeneic hematopoietic cell transplantation with graft depleted of TCRalphabeta T cells and CD19 B cells.

Specimen: PBMCs, mostly from graft donor cells, collected 360 days after TCRalphabeta/CD19-depleted stem cell transplant. These receptor sequences come from a boy in the first two years of life who had a stem cell transplant for Wiskott-Aldrich syndrome, so the T cells may come from the graft donor.

The genes are TRBV5-6 and TRBJ2-1, with 9 positions matching TRBD1. The CDR3 length is 16 residues. V was pared by 4 bases and J by 4 bases, with 9 bases of the junction left unmatched. The germline gives CDR1 SGHDT, CDR2 YYEEEE. As DNA, the CDR3 is TGTGCCAGCAGCCAGCCGGGACAGGGAACGTACAATGAGCAGTTCTTC. This encodes CASSQPGQGTYNEQFF.

The chain links TRBV5-8 to TRBJ2-1; D not certain. CDR3 length equals 14 residues. The V end lost 4 bases, the J end lost 6 bases, and 14 bases lay between the germline ends. Germline assignment: CDR1 SGHTS and CDR2 YDEGEE. The CDR3: CASSLGQAANEQFF. CDR3 nucleotide sequence: TGTGCCAGCAGCCTTGGGCAGGCCGCCAATGAGCAGTTCTTC.

This clonotype was recorded many times. This sequence joins TRBV9 and TRBJ2-1; 11 bases are shared with TRBD2. V lost 2 bases to trimming and J lost 8 bases; unmatched junction nucleotides: 9. CDR1 SGDLS and CDR2 YYNGEE come from the germline V gene. The CDR3 spans 16 residues. The CDR3 protein is CASSVLPGLADHEQFF. The CDR3 DNA reads as TGTGCCAGCAGCGTTCTACCGGGACTAGCGGACCATGAGCAGTTCTTC. The full variable domain, rest sourced from reference TRBV9 and TRBJ2-1, is DSGVTQTPKHLITATGQRVTLRCSPRSGDLSVYWYQQSLDQGLQFLIQYYNGEERAKGNILERFSAQQFPDLHSELNLSSLELGDSALYFCASSVLPGLADHEQFFGPGTRLTVL.

This clonotype was counted at least ten times. The V call is TRBV27, the J call TRBJ2-2; 8 bases match TRBD2. The CDR3 consists of 13 residues. Germline loops: CDR1 MNHEY, CDR2 SMNVEV (reference sequence). V dropped 11 bases and J dropped 7; count of bases not matched to a gene: 9. The CDR3 loop reads CAGAGVFGGELFF. The CDR3 region has the DNA TGTGCCGGAGCGGGAGTCTTTGGCGGGGAGCTGTTTTTT.

The chain links TRBV4-2 to TRBJ2-2, with 8 bases aligning to TRBD2. From germline, CDR1 is LGHNA and CDR2 YNFKEQ. This CDR3 is built from 16 residues. V was pared by 1 base and J by 7 bases, with 8 bases of the junction left unmatched. CDR3 coding DNA: TGTGCCAGCAGCCAAGTGGCGGGGGGCGGTCTCGGGGAGCTGTTTTTT. Its translation is CASSQVAGGGLGELFF.

This sequence joins TRBV11-2 and TRBJ2-3; TRBD2 aligns across 12 bases. CDR1 is SGHAT, CDR2 FQNNGV, per germline. The CDR3 length is 17 residues. Trimming took 0 bases from V and 4 from J; bases not matched to a gene: 5. CDR3 nucleotide sequence: TGTGCCAGCAGCTTAGACCTAGCGGGAGGGCCCCCAGATACGCAGTATTTT. Its protein product is CASSLDLAGGPPDTQYF. Full variable domain (remainder filled in from reference TRBV11-2 and TRBJ2-3): EAGVAQSPRYKIIEKRQSVAFWCNPISGHATLYWYQQILGQGPKLLIQFQNNGVVDDSQLPKDRFSAERLKGVDSTLKIQPAKLEDSAVYLCASSLDLAGGPPDTQYFGPGTRLTVL.